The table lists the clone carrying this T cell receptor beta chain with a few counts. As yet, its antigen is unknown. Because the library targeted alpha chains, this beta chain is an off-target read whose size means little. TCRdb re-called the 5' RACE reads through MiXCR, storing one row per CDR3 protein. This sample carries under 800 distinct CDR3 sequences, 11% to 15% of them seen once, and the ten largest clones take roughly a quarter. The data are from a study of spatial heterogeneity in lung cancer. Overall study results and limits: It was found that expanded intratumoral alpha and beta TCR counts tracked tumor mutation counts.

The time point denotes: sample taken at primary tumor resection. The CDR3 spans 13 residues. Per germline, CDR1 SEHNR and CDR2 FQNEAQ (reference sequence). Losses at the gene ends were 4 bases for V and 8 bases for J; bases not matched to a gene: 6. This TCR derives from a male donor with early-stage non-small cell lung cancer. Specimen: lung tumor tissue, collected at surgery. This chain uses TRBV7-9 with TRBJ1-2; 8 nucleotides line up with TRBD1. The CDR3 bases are TGTGCCAGCAGCTCCCAGGGGGCGTGGGGCTACACCTTC. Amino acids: CASSSQGAWGYTF.